These 15 T cell receptor beta chains came from one sample sequenced in a study of graft-versus-host responses after intestinal transplantation. Their specific antigens are unknown. The method was immunoSEQ multiplex PCR; TCRdb's version includes in-frame clones alone and lacks a portion of them. The sample shows approximately 110,000 clones, 85% to 95% of them seen only once. This specimen consisted of unstimulated CD8+ T cells sorted from spleen or lymph node cells, obtained before transplant. These receptors came from a human donor who was the organ donor for an intestinal transplant.

The V call is TRBV7-8, the J call TRBJ2-5, with 9 nucleotides matching TRBD2. The V gene end was trimmed by 0 bases and the J gene end by 5 bases; junction bases not matched to a gene: 4. Germline CDR1 SGHVS, CDR2 FQNEAQ. The CDR3 consists of 15 residues. Written as DNA, the CDR3 is TGTGCCAGCAGCTTAGCCCTAGCGGGACGGGAGACCCAGTACTTC. It translates to CASSLALAGRETQYF.

V and J are TRBV7-9 and TRBJ1-2; D is possibly TRBD1 (6 bases). Trimming pared 2 bases from V and 4 bases from J, leaving 11 bases between. Germline V gene data show CDR1 as SEHNR and CDR2 as FQNEAQ (reference sequence). This CDR3 comprises 14 residues. The CDR3 sequence is CASSLTRGGYGYTF. In DNA, the CDR3 is TGTGCCAGCAGCTTAACCCGAGGGGGCTATGGCTACACCTTC. The complete variable domain, with remaining parts taken from reference TRBV7-9 and TRBJ1-2, reads DTGVSQNPRHKITKRGQNVTFRCDPISEHNRLYWYRQTLGQGPEFLTYFQNEAQLEKSRLLSDRFSAERPKGSFSTLEIQRTEQGDSAMYLCASSLTRGGYGYTFGSGTRLTVV.

The chain uses TRBV18 and TRBJ1-2, with D perhaps TRBD1 (5 bases). V lost 0 bases, J lost 3 bases, and 14 bases lay in between. This CDR3 has 16 amino acids. CDR1 KGHSH and CDR2 LQKENI come from the germline V gene. The CDR3 here is CASSPPIFRDHYGYTF. Written as DNA, the CDR3 is TGTGCCAGCTCACCACCGATCTTCAGGGATCACTATGGCTACACCTTC. Based on the CDR3 plus reference TRBV18 and TRBJ1-2, the full variable domain is NAGVMQNPRHLVRRRGQEARLRCSPMKGHSHVYWYRQLPEEGLKFMVYLQKENIIDESGMPKERFSAEFPKEGPSILRIQQVVRGDSAAYFCASSPPIFRDHYGYTFGSGTRLTVV.

The CDR3 DNA is TGTGCCTGGAGCGGACAGGGGGATTTCTACGAGCAGTACTTC. This gives the protein CAWSGQGDFYEQYF. This chain connects TRBV30 to TRBJ2-7; 10 bases map to TRBD1. Germline-derived CDR1 and CDR2 are GTSNPN and SVGIG (reference sequence). The CDR3 has 14 amino acids. J was trimmed by 3 bases and V by 3 bases; bases with no gene match: 5.

The CDR3 nucleotides read TGTGCCAGCTCACCACGAGACTTGAACACCGGGGAGCTGTTTTTT. This translates into CASSPRDLNTGELFF. V usage is TRBV18 and J usage is TRBJ2-2; D is undetermined. The CDR3 consists of 15 residues. Germline CDR1 reads KGHSH; CDR2 reads LQKENI. V was trimmed by 1 base and J by 1 base, leaving 7 bases between them.

The gene calls are TRBV30 and TRBJ2-5; possible D gene TRBD2, 5 bases. The CDR3 length is 14 residues. CDR1 and CDR2 (germline): GTSNPN, SVGIG (reference sequence). V lost 3 bases and J lost 5, with 16 bases in between. CDR3 loop: CAWSVGAGGETQYF. The CDR3 DNA reads TGTGCCTGGAGCGTCGGCGCCGGCGGGGAGACCCAGTACTTC.

The CDR3 spells CASSSGQGGYEQYF. Here the CDR3 DNA reads TGTGCCAGCAGCTCGGGACAGGGAGGTTACGAGCAGTACTTC. V is TRBV5-6 and J is TRBJ2-7; 9 bases line up with TRBD1. CDR3 length equals 14 residues. Looked up from germline, CDR1 is SGHDT and CDR2 is YYEEEE. V lost 3 bases to trimming and J lost 4 bases; unmatched junction nucleotides: 5.

The chain recombines TRBV4-1 with TRBJ1-1; weak D call: TRBD1 (5 bases). V lost 2 bases and J lost 1, with 8 bases in between. CDR1 is MGHRA and CDR2 is YSYEKL in the germline V gene. The CDR3 contains 14 residues. The CDR3 sequence: CASSQKGQNTEAFF. The CDR3 bases are TGCGCCAGCAGCCAAAAAGGACAGAACACTGAAGCTTTCTTT.

This rearrangement joins TRBV5-6 to TRBJ1-4; a weak D match, TRBD1 (5 bases). The CDR3 covers 15 residues. Germline CDR1 reads SGHDT; CDR2 reads YYEEEE. V was trimmed by 4 bases and J by 4 bases, leaving 14 bases between them. The CDR3 sequence: CASSTGTEVNEKLFF. The CDR3 coding sequence is TGTGCCAGCAGCACTGGGACCGAGGTTAATGAAAAACTGTTTTTT.

J is TRBJ2-1 and V is TRBV19; TRBD2 agrees at 8 bases. From germline, CDR1 is LNHDA and CDR2 SQIVND (reference sequence). V lost 5 bases and J lost 8; bases outside the gene matches: 17. The CDR3 consists of 17 residues. This CDR3 reads CASSVTSAGVGFDEQFF. Here the CDR3 DNA reads TGTGCCAGTAGTGTTACGTCAGCGGGGGTAGGTTTCGATGAGCAGTTCTTC.

The rearrangement uses TRBV7-3 and TRBJ2-5, with 8 bases fitting TRBD2. Germline values: CDR1 SGHTA, CDR2 FQGTGA. The CDR3 has 15 amino acids. Losses at the gene ends were 5 bases for V and 2 bases for J; bases not matched to a gene: 7. The CDR3 DNA reads as TGTGCCAGCAGCGCGGGAGGCGGAGAGCAAGAGACCCAGTACTTC. It yields the protein CASSAGGGEQETQYF.

The chain joins TRBV19 to TRBJ2-5; possibly TRBD2 for D (6 bases). The CDR3 covers 13 residues. The V gene's germline CDR1 is LNHDA and CDR2 SQIVND (reference sequence). V was trimmed by 5 bases and J by 7 bases, leaving 14 bases between them. The CDR3 nucleotides are TGTGCCAGTAGTGATAGAGGTAGCGGGACCCAGTACTTC. The encoded protein is CASSDRGSGTQYF.

This rearrangement joins TRBV27 to TRBJ1-1; tentative D call: TRBD1 (6 bases). The length of the CDR3 is 14 residues. Looked up from germline, CDR1 is MNHEY and CDR2 is SMNVEV (reference sequence). The germline V and J ends were trimmed by 5 bases and 4 bases, with 14 bases remaining between them. CDR3 protein: CASSRGQFGTEAFF. The CDR3 bases are TGTGCCAGCAGTCGAGGACAGTTCGGCACTGAAGCTTTCTTT.

The V call is TRBV29-1, the J call TRBJ2-4, with TRBD1 matching 9 bases. V lost 5 bases, J lost 14 bases, and 10 bases stayed unmatched. The CDR3 length is 12 residues. Germline lookup yields CDR1 SQVTM and CDR2 ANQGSEA. The CDR3 region is CSVQGQGNLKYF. Written as DNA, the CDR3 is TGCAGCGTTCAGGGACAGGGAAACCTAAAGTACTTC.

This chain connects TRBV7-8 to TRBJ1-6; D remains unclear. The V end lost 1 base, the J end lost 0 bases, and 13 bases lay between the germline ends. CDR3 length: 18 residues. CDR1 is SGHVS and CDR2 is FQNEAQ in the germline V gene. CDR3 amino acids: CASSLVARVSSYNSPLHF. The CDR3 DNA reads TGTGCCAGCAGCTTAGTGGCCCGCGTTAGCTCCTATAATTCACCCCTCCACTTT.